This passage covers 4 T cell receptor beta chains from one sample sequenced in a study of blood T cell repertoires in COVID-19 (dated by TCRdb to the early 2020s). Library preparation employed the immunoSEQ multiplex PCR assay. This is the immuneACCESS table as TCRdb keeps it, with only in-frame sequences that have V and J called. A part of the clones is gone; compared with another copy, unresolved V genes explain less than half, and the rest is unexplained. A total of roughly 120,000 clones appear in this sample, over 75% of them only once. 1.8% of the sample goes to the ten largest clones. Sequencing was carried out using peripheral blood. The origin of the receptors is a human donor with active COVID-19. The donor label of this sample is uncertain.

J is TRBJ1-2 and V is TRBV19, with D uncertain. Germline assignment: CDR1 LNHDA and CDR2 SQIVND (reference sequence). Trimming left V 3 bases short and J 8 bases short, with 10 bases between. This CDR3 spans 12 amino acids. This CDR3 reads CASSISARGYTF. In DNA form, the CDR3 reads TGTGCCAGTAGTATCTCCGCGCGGGGCTACACCTTC.

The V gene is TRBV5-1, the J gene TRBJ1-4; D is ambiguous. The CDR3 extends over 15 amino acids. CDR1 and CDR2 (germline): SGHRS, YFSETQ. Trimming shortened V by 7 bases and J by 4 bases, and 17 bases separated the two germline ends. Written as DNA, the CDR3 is TGCGCCAGCGCCGCCGCGGCAGCTTATAATGAAAAACTGTTTTTT. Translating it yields CASAAAAAYNEKLFF.

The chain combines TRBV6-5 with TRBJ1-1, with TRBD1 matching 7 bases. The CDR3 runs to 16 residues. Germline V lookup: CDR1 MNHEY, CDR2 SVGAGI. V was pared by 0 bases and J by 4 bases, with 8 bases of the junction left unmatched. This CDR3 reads CASSYSTFQGGTEAFF. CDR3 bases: TGTGCCAGCAGTTACTCGACCTTTCAGGGGGGCACTGAAGCTTTCTTT.

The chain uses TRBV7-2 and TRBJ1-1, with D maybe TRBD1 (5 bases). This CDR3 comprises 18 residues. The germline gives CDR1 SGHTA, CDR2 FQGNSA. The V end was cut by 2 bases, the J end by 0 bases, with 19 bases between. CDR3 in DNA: TGTGCCAGCAGCTTATCCAGAGCAGGGAGGACCCTGAACACTGAAGCTTTCTTT. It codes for CASSLSRAGRTLNTEAFF.